This T cell receptor (beta chain) was identified during a study of cytomegalovirus exposure and HLA in healthy donors. PCR amplification relied on 60 Vbeta primers (plus 13 Jbeta primers). Clones were read by immunoSEQ multiplex PCR, and TCRdb kept only the in-frame ones, dropping some. The repertoire consists of more than 150,000 clones, with roughly 80% occurring once and the leading ten covering 2% to 3%. The CDR3 consists of 14 residues. Germline V gives CDR1 SGHNT, CDR2 YYREEE (reference sequence). V gave up 4 bases and J gave up 4 bases, with 13 bases separating them. The V and J genes are TRBV5-4 and TRBJ2-3, with unresolved D. This receptor was taken from a woman aged 45-65 years in good health and CMV-seropositive. Sample: PBMCs. DNA of the CDR3: TGTGCCAGCAGCCTGGGCAATGGCCCAGATACGCAGTATTTT. Its translation: CASSLGNGPDTQYF.